This passage covers 31 T cell receptor beta chains from one sample sequenced in a study of identical twins. TCRdb passed the 5' RACE reads through MiXCR, listing each CDR3 protein once. Of 250,000 to 350,000 distinct CDR3 sequences in the sample, over 8.5% are singletons; the top ten hold under 7.5%. Separately, the same data were catalogued under a study of yellow fever vaccine responses in identical twins.

The sequencing input was CD8+ T cells sorted from blood. The receptor set was obtained from a woman in her late teens or twenties in good health.

This clonotype was seen ten or more times. This chain joins TRBV6-1 and TRBJ2-2; possible D gene TRBD1, 5 bases. The CDR3 sequence is 14 residues long. Trimming took off 5 bases at V and 3 bases at J, with 10 bases between the two ends. Germline-derived CDR1 and CDR2 are MNHNS and SASEGT. CDR3 in amino acids: CASSMDTHTGELFF. The CDR3 DNA follows: TGTGCCAGCAGTATGGACACCCACACCGGGGAGCTGTTTTTT.

This clonotype was picked up many times. The chain employs TRBV29-1 and TRBJ2-1; 9 nucleotides align to TRBD1. CDR1 SQVTM and CDR2 ANQGSEA come from the germline V gene. V was pared by 1 base and J by 4 bases, with 14 bases of the junction left unmatched. The CDR3 is 18 amino acids. This chain's CDR3 is CSVEVWIRDRGVYNEQFF. CDR3 sequence (DNA): TGCAGCGTTGAAGTCTGGATACGTGACAGGGGGGTTTACAATGAGCAGTTCTTC.

This chain joins TRBV4-3 and TRBJ2-1, with a tentative D call TRBD1 (5 bases). With 4 bases removed from V and 5 bases from J, the gap between germline ends came to 24 bases. The CDR3 length is 18 residues. CDR1 is LGHNA, CDR2 YSLEER, per germline. The chain's CDR3 is CASSPSVGRKVGDNEQFF. Here the CDR3 DNA reads TGCGCCAGCAGCCCCTCCGTAGGGCGGAAGGTAGGGGACAATGAGCAGTTCTTC.

V is TRBV10-3 and J is TRBJ2-3, with 9 bases identical to TRBD2. The V gene's germline CDR1 is ENHRY and CDR2 SYGVKD. The CDR3 loop spans 14 amino acids. V lost 6 bases and J lost 4; bases outside the gene matches: 5. The CDR3 nucleotides read TGTGCCATCAGCGGGACTAGCATGTCAGATACGCAGTATTTT. This encodes CAISGTSMSDTQYF.

This chain joins TRBV28 and TRBJ2-5, with TRBD2 as a possible D gene (6 bases). Germline V gives CDR1 MDHEN, CDR2 SYDVKM. CDR3 length equals 17 residues. V was cut by 6 bases and J by 3 bases, with 23 bases left in between. CDR3 region: CASSPIRELAEEETQYF. The DNA of the CDR3 is TGTGCCAGCAGCCCAATTCGTGAGTTAGCGGAAGAAGAGACCCAGTACTTC.

At least ten counts were recorded for this clonotype. The rearrangement links TRBV7-9 to TRBJ2-5; unclear D gene. V shed 1 base and J shed 5 bases, with 8 bases lying between them. The CDR3 contains 13 residues. Germline V gene data show CDR1 as SEHNR and CDR2 as FQNEAQ (reference sequence). The CDR3 bases are TGTGCCAGCAGCTTAGGCGTCGGGGAGACCCAGTACTTC. This sequence encodes CASSLGVGETQYF.

There are many counts of this clonotype. The CDR3 region has the DNA TGTGCCAGCAGCTTAATAGAAGATACGCAGTATTTT. This codes for CASSLIEDTQYF. This sequence joins TRBV7-9 and TRBJ2-3; D is unresolved. This CDR3 is 12 amino acids long. Germline V lookup: CDR1 SEHNR, CDR2 FQNEAQ (reference sequence). V lost 2 bases and J lost 5, with 5 bases in between.

This clonotype has a count of ten or more. At one boundary the junction diverges from the germline segment, which might be a read error. The chain has TRBV27 and TRBJ2-2; D unresolved. Germline CDR1 is MNHEY and CDR2 is SMNVEV (reference sequence). The CDR3 runs 12 residues. Written as DNA, the CDR3 is TGTGCCAGCAGTTTTAACAGCGGGGAGCTGTTTTTT. Encoded protein: CASSFNSGELFF.

Here the CDR3 DNA reads TGCGCCAGCAGTAGGCCGCCCCCGTACAATGAGCAGTTCTTC. It encodes CASSRPPPYNEQFF. The V gene is TRBV5-1, the J gene TRBJ2-1; D is unclear. The V end was cut by 5 bases, the J end by 4 bases, with 13 bases between. This CDR3 has 14 residues. Germline assignment: CDR1 SGHRS and CDR2 YFSETQ. Filled out from reference TRBV5-1 and TRBJ2-1, the complete variable domain reads KAGVTQTPRYLIKTRGQQVTLSCSPISGHRSVSWYQQTPGQGLQFLFEYFSETQRNKGNFPGRFSGRQFSNSRSEMNVSTLELGDSALYLCASSRPPPYNEQFFGPGTRLTVL.

This clonotype was recorded at least ten times. The chain couples TRBV9 to TRBJ1-1, with no clear D. The germline CDR1 and CDR2 sequences are SGDLS and YYNGEE. V lost 2 bases to trimming and J lost 3 bases, with 8 bases between them. The CDR3 spans 13 residues. The CDR3 DNA sequence: TGTGCCAGCAGCGTTCTGGCCTACACTGAAGCTTTCTTT. Translated: CASSVLAYTEAFF.

The chain couples TRBV11-2 to TRBJ2-6; possibly TRBD1 or TRBD2 for D (6 bases each). The CDR3 is 15 amino acids. The V end lost 4 bases, the J end lost 2 bases, and 9 bases lay between the germline ends. CDR1 and CDR2 from the germline V gene are SGHAT and FQNNGV. The chain's CDR3 is CASSSGGAGANVLTF. For the CDR3, the DNA is TGTGCCAGCAGCTCCGGGGGCGCTGGGGCCAACGTCCTGACTTTC.

The rearrangement links TRBV3-1 to TRBJ1-6; D may be TRBD1 (5 bases). Germline V lookup: CDR1 LGHDT, CDR2 YNNKEL (reference sequence). V lost 0 bases and J lost 7, with 10 bases in between. The CDR3 sequence is 15 residues long. As DNA, the CDR3 is TGTGCCAGCAGCCAAGAGGGGGGTTACAATTCACCCCTCCACTTT. It is translated as CASSQEGGYNSPLHF.

This clonotype turned up a few times. The chain combines TRBV4-2 with TRBJ2-2, with 15 bases fitting TRBD2. V shed 3 bases, J shed 3 bases, and the junction held 5 bases outside the gene matches. Germline V gives CDR1 LGHNA, CDR2 YNFKEQ. CDR3 length: 18 residues. The CDR3 DNA reads TGTGCCAGCAGCCAGATTGGACTAGCGGGGGGGTACACCGGGGAGCTGTTTTTT. This codes for CASSQIGLAGGYTGELFF.

This chain connects TRBV4-3 to TRBJ2-2; no clear D gene. Trimming stripped 2 bases from V and 6 bases from J, with 7 bases between. The length of the CDR3 is 13 residues. From germline, CDR1 is LGHNA and CDR2 YSLEER. CDR3 region: CASSQLGPGELFF. CDR3 DNA: TGCGCCAGCAGCCAACTGGGCCCCGGGGAGCTGTTTTTT.

This clonotype was observed many times. The chain is built from TRBV4-1 and TRBJ2-5, with 9 bases lining up with TRBD2. With V trimmed by 0 bases and J by 5 bases, 16 bases remained unmatched. This CDR3 contains 19 residues. CDR1 and CDR2 (germline): MGHRA, YSYEKL. The CDR3 protein is CASSQEEVGSGSKWETQYF. As DNA, the CDR3 is TGCGCCAGCAGCCAAGAAGAAGTGGGTAGCGGGAGTAAGTGGGAGACCCAGTACTTC.

This clonotype has ten or more counts. The V gene is TRBV4-2, the J gene TRBJ1-4, with D maybe TRBD1 (6 bases). Germline CDR1 and CDR2: LGHNA and YNFKEQ. This CDR3 comprises 16 residues. Trimming left V 3 bases short and J 3 bases short, with 14 bases between. CDR3 amino acids: CASSQNKGGPNEKLFF. The CDR3 nucleotides read TGTGCCAGCAGCCAGAACAAAGGGGGGCCTAATGAAAAACTGTTTTTT.

Ten or more counts support this clonotype. This sequence joins TRBV11-2 and TRBJ2-1; 14 bases are shared with TRBD2. Germline V lookup: CDR1 SGHAT, CDR2 FQNNGV. After removal of 4 bases from V and 9 bases from J, the junction contained 5 bases not matched to a gene. The CDR3 is made up of 15 amino acids. CDR3 loop: CASSSGLAGGGEQFF. The CDR3 DNA sequence: TGTGCCAGCAGCTCCGGACTAGCGGGAGGCGGTGAGCAGTTCTTC.

Ten or more counts support this clonotype. The CDR3: CASSYETSTDTQYF. CDR3 DNA sequence: TGTGCCAGCAGTTATGAAACTAGCACAGATACGCAGTATTTT. This chain links TRBV6-5 with TRBJ2-3, with D unclear. Trimming cost V 3 bases and J 0 bases, with 7 bases left between them. Germline CDR1 is MNHEY and CDR2 is SVGAGI. The CDR3 consists of 14 residues.

The rearrangement uses TRBV19 and TRBJ1-2; D ambiguous. The CDR3 contains 12 residues. Germline CDR1 and CDR2: LNHDA and SQIVND (reference sequence). Trimming took off 4 bases at V and 3 bases at J, with 6 bases between the two ends. CDR3 sequence reads: CASSSPYYGYTF. CDR3 DNA sequence: TGTGCCAGTAGTAGTCCTTACTATGGCTACACCTTC.

This clonotype was seen at least ten times. This chain uses TRBV29-1 with TRBJ2-7, with D maybe TRBD2 (5 bases). The V end was cut by 3 bases, the J end by 2 bases, with 11 bases between. The CDR3 covers 13 residues. The germline gives CDR1 SQVTM, CDR2 ANQGSEA. This CDR3 reads CSVDTGTAYEQYF. CDR3 DNA sequence: TGCAGCGTTGATACGGGAACGGCCTACGAGCAGTACTTC.

This chain connects TRBV7-8 to TRBJ2-3; TRBD2 agrees at 11 bases. Unmatched junction bases numbered 5, after V lost 1 base and J lost 5 bases. Germline V gives CDR1 SGHVS, CDR2 FQNEAQ. The CDR3 totals 16 residues. The CDR3 loop is CASSLVAGGLVDTQYF. The DNA for the CDR3 is TGTGCCAGCAGCTTAGTAGCGGGGGGGCTCGTAGATACGCAGTATTTT.

V and J are TRBV9 and TRBJ2-7; the D gene is possibly TRBD2 (5 bases). V dropped 3 bases and J dropped 3 bases, with 19 bases sitting between them. Germline V lookup: CDR1 SGDLS, CDR2 YYNGEE. The CDR3 consists of 16 residues. CDR3 sequence: CASSASKDEPNYEQYF. The DNA for the CDR3 is TGTGCCAGCAGCGCTAGCAAGGACGAACCGAACTACGAGCAGTACTTC.

The sample holds many counts of this clonotype. The chain uses TRBV3-1 and TRBJ2-1; 7 nucleotides line up with TRBD1. J gave up 0 bases and V 2 bases, and 7 bases lay outside the gene matches. Germline CDR1 reads LGHDT; CDR2 reads YNNKEL (reference sequence). The CDR3 contains 17 residues. The CDR3: CASSQKAGGGSYNEQFF. Written as DNA, the CDR3 is TGTGCCAGCAGCCAAAAGGCAGGGGGTGGCTCCTACAATGAGCAGTTCTTC.

The V and J genes are TRBV25-1 and TRBJ1-2, with D unclear. Trimming shortened V by 1 base and J by 3 bases, and 6 bases separated the two germline ends. CDR1 is MGHDK and CDR2 is SYGVNS in the germline V gene. The CDR3 loop spans 13 amino acids. The CDR3: CASSEWSDYGYTF. The CDR3 DNA follows: TGTGCCAGCAGTGAATGGTCGGACTATGGCTACACCTTC.

This sequence joins TRBV6-1 and TRBJ2-7, with 9 bases that match TRBD2. The CDR3 has 15 amino acids. After removal of 6 bases from V and 1 base from J, the junction contained 7 bases not matched to a gene. Looked up from germline, CDR1 is MNHNS and CDR2 is SASEGT. The CDR3 loop is CASRFAGGGSYEQYF. The DNA of the CDR3 is TGTGCCAGCAGGTTCGCGGGGGGGGGGTCCTACGAGCAGTACTTC.

The J gene is TRBJ1-5, the V gene TRBV27; 8 positions agree with TRBD1. CDR1 is MNHEY and CDR2 is SMNVEV in the germline V gene (reference sequence). The junction had 12 bases not matched to a gene; V was cut back by 6 bases and J by 5 bases. This CDR3 is built from 16 residues. The CDR3 DNA sequence: TGTGCCAGCAGCGCTGACAGGGGCCCCCCGGATCAGCCCCAGCATTTT. As protein: CASSADRGPPDQPQHF.

This clonotype was recorded at least ten times. The V call is TRBV20-1, the J call TRBJ2-1; D not certain. V gave up 0 bases and J gave up 4 bases, with 16 bases separating them. The CDR3 contains 16 residues. Per the germline V gene, CDR1 is DFQATT and CDR2 is SNEGSKA (reference sequence). This CDR3 reads CSARDLRSQEYNEQFF. The CDR3 coding sequence is TGCAGTGCTAGAGATCTCAGAAGCCAGGAGTACAATGAGCAGTTCTTC.

This clonotype occurred many times. The chain is built from TRBV4-3 and TRBJ2-7; D is possibly TRBD2 (6 bases). The CDR3 runs 15 residues. CDR1 and CDR2 from the germline V gene are LGHNA and YSLEER. Trimming took off 0 bases at V and 4 bases at J, with 13 bases between the two ends. The CDR3 bases are TGCGCCAGCAGCCAAGAATCAGCTAGCGTATACGAGCAGTACTTC. Translating it yields CASSQESASVYEQYF.

This clonotype has ten or more counts. V gene TRBV7-9 combines with J gene TRBJ2-7; D possibly matches TRBD1 or TRBD2 (5 bases each). Germline V gene sequence: CDR1 SEHNR, CDR2 FQNEAQ (reference sequence). CDR3 length equals 12 residues. The CDR3 region is CATGTDSYEQYF. CDR3 sequence (DNA): TGTGCTACGGGGACCGATTCCTACGAGCAGTACTTC.

J is TRBJ1-1 and V is TRBV5-1, with D possibly TRBD1 on 5 matching bases. The CDR3 totals 19 residues. Germline V gene lookup returns CDR1 SGHRS and CDR2 YFSETQ. The V gene lost 4 bases and the J gene lost 3 bases, with 28 bases spanning the gap. CDR3 in DNA: TGCGCCAGCAGCCTGCGAACGGGCCGAGGGGAAAAGCGGGACACTGAAGCTTTCTTT. It encodes CASSLRTGRGEKRDTEAFF.

This clonotype has more than one count but fewer than ten. The chain recombines TRBV3-1 with TRBJ2-7, with D possibly TRBD2 on 5 matching bases. The CDR3 runs 12 residues. Trimming shortened V by 5 bases and J by 7 bases, and 12 bases separated the two germline ends. Germline V gives CDR1 LGHDT, CDR2 YNNKEL (reference sequence). The CDR3 coding sequence is TGTGCCAGCAGCGCGGACTCGGGGGAGCAGTACTTC. It is translated as CASSADSGEQYF.